A single sample gave rise to the 18 T cell receptor beta chains below, sequenced in a study of blood T cells in healthy people across ages (dated by TCRdb to 2015 to 2017). Library preparation was by 5' RACE. Sequenced on an Illumina HiSeq 2500. The second PCR ran for roughly 7 to 11 cycles and used a J-beta primer mix along with a sample-barcoded 5' primer. TCRdb took the public reads, trimmed them with fastp at Q25, ran MiXCR for clone calling and kept in-frame beta chains. Each record represents a unique CDR3 protein, reported with the most common genes and DNA among its rows. Across this sample there are around 1,000,000 distinct CDR3 sequences, with 35% to 40% seen only once. The ten largest clones capture around 13% of the sample. The sequencing sample was made of blood. The receptors come from a man aged 18-30 years in good health.

This clonotype came up a few times. V gene TRBV21-1 combines with J gene TRBJ2-1; TRBD1, as called in the table, went unchecked against the DNA. TRBV21-1 is described as a pseudogene. The CDR3 has 15 amino acids. The CDR3 nucleotides are TGTGCCAGCCCAGGGATCGTAAGCTCCTACAATGAGCAGTTCTTC. Protein: CASPGIVSSYNEQFF.

This rearrangement joins TRBV25-1 to TRBJ2-5, with D maybe TRBD2 (6 bases). V was cut by 1 base and J by 11 bases, with 14 bases left in between. Germline CDR1 MGHDK, CDR2 SYGVNS. This CDR3 region has 13 residues. For the CDR3, the DNA is TGTGCCAGCAGTGAATTAGTAGGGGAGGAGCAGTACTTC. This encodes CASSELVGEEQYF.

This clonotype has only a few counts. The rearrangement joins TRBV6-2 or TRBV6-3 to TRBJ2-3, with D perhaps matching TRBD1 (5 bases). Trimming stripped 6 bases from V and 4 bases from J, with 14 bases between. Germline lookup yields CDR1 MNHEY and CDR2 SVGEGT. The CDR3 totals 14 residues. The CDR3 DNA reads TGTGCCAGCAGCCCGTTATGGGGCCCAGATACGCAGTATTTT. As protein: CASSPLWGPDTQYF.

This chain connects TRBV10-3 to TRBJ2-5; D possibly corresponds to TRBD2 (5 bases). The DNA end is more similar to TRBJ2-7, so the J call may be wrong. This CDR3 has 12 amino acids. Looked up from germline, CDR1 is ENHRY and CDR2 is SYGVKD. CDR3 amino acids: CAISGGQNEQYF. The DNA of the CDR3 is TGTGCCATCAGTGGCGGGCAGAACGAGCAGTACTTC.

The J gene is TRBJ1-5, the V gene TRBV5-1; 7 bases line up with TRBD1. Trimming removed 10 bases from V and 3 bases from J; junction bases left unmatched: 13. From germline, CDR1 is SGHRS and CDR2 YFSETQ. The length of the CDR3 is 15 residues. This CDR3 reads CAGNPRGGDNQPQHF. The CDR3 nucleotides read TGCGCCGGTAACCCGCGAGGGGGCGACAATCAGCCCCAGCATTTT.

This clonotype came up once. A much bigger clone sits one base away, suggesting this may be a read error. The rearrangement uses TRBV7-2 and TRBJ1-2, with TRBD1 as a possible D gene (5 bases). Germline values: CDR1 SGHTA, CDR2 FQGNSA. This CDR3 spans 15 amino acids. The CDR3 region has the DNA TGTGCCAGCAGCTTAGGGGGCCGACCTAACTATGGCTTCACCTTC. Protein sequence: CASSLGGRPNYGFTF.

The rearrangement uses TRBV5-1 and TRBJ1-1; TRBD1 matches at 7 bases. The CDR3 has 15 residues. Germline loops: CDR1 SGHRS, CDR2 YFSETQ. With 4 bases clipped from V and 4 bases from J, the junction kept 10 bases outside the gene matches. The CDR3 DNA reads TGCGCCAGCAGCCATCGACAGGGTTGGGGCACTGAAGCTTTCTTT. It specifies CASSHRQGWGTEAFF.

The chain couples TRBV9 to TRBJ1-4; D is unresolved. This CDR3 region has 15 residues. CDR1 and CDR2 from the germline V gene are SGDLS and YYNGEE. V gave up 0 bases and J gave up 4 bases, with 10 bases separating them. CDR3 coding DNA: TGTGCCAGCAGCGTAGATGGTGAATTTAATGAAAAACTGTTTTTT. This translates into CASSVDGEFNEKLFF.

This clonotype has only a few counts. CDR3 loop: CASSENRASYEQYF. CDR3 nucleotide sequence: TGTGCCAGCAGCGAAAACAGGGCCTCCTACGAGCAGTACTTC. The genes are TRBV7-6 and TRBJ2-7; D possibly corresponds to TRBD1 (6 bases). CDR3 length equals 14 residues. V was trimmed by 5 bases and J by 0 bases, leaving 11 bases between them. Per the germline V gene, CDR1 is SGHVS and CDR2 is FNYEAQ.

This clonotype was counted only a few times. The chain links TRBV12-3 or TRBV12-4 to TRBJ1-2; no reliable D call. The CDR3 extends over 12 amino acids. Trimming shortened V by 8 bases and J by 2 bases, and 9 bases separated the two germline ends. The CDR3 here is CASERANYGYTF. Written as DNA, the CDR3 is TGTGCCAGCGAGAGGGCGAACTATGGCTACACCTTC.

The V gene is TRBV4-3, the J gene TRBJ1-2; the D gene is possibly TRBD1 (5 bases). The V gene's germline CDR1 is LGHNA and CDR2 YSLEER. Trimming cost V 0 bases and J 4 bases, with 15 bases left between them. The CDR3 totals 16 residues. CDR3 bases: TGCGCCAGCAGCCAAGATCAGGCAGACAGACTCTATGGCTACACCTTC. This encodes CASSQDQADRLYGYTF.

The V gene is TRBV24-1, the J gene TRBJ2-2; 7 positions match TRBD2. CDR1 KGHDR and CDR2 SFDVKD come from the germline V gene. Trimming took 5 bases from V and 5 from J; bases not matched to a gene: 1. There are 13 residues in the CDR3. CDR3 coding DNA: TGTGCCACCAGTGTCGGGGGGACCGGGGAGCTGTTTTTT. This gives the protein CATSVGGTGELFF.

A few counts support this clonotype. The V gene is TRBV9, the J gene TRBJ1-2, with a tentative D call TRBD1 (6 bases). CDR1 SGDLS and CDR2 YYNGEE come from the germline V gene. Trimming removed 0 bases from V and 3 bases from J, with 12 bases in between. CDR3 size: 15 residues. DNA of the CDR3: TGTGCCAGCAGCGTAGAACAGGGAGTAGACTATGGCTACACCTTC. It specifies CASSVEQGVDYGYTF.

This clonotype was detected only once. The chain employs TRBV6-5 and TRBJ1-6, with D unclear. The length of the CDR3 is 16 residues. CDR1 and CDR2 (germline): MNHEY, SVGAGI. Deletions cut 6 bases from V and 4 bases from J, with 16 bases between. For the CDR3, the DNA is TGTGCCAGCAGCCGATTTGCGGGAGGATATAATTCACCCCTCCACTTT. Residues: CASSRFAGGYNSPLHF.

There are a few counts of this clonotype. The DNA of the CDR3 is TGTGCCAGCAGTTACGGGACAGACTCTGGCTACACCTTC. Its translation is CASSYGTDSGYTF. The chain joins TRBV6-6 to TRBJ1-2, with 7 nucleotides matching TRBD1. Germline loops: CDR1 MNHNY, CDR2 SVGAGI (reference sequence). The CDR3 is 13 residues long. V lost 2 bases, J lost 7 bases, and 4 bases stayed unmatched.

The chain couples TRBV3-1 to TRBJ1-6; D perhaps matches TRBD1 (5 bases). Looked up from germline, CDR1 is LGHDT and CDR2 is YNNKEL (reference sequence). The CDR3 sequence is 13 residues long. The V and J ends lost 7 bases and 11 bases respectively, with 15 bases between them. CDR3 loop: CASNQGRAAPLHF. The DNA of the CDR3 is TGTGCCAGCAACCAGGGACGAGCGGCACCCCTCCACTTT.

J is TRBJ1-2 and V is TRBV20-1; 7 positions match TRBD1. Germline V gene lookup returns CDR1 DFQATT and CDR2 SNEGSKA (reference sequence). This CDR3 has 15 residues. Germline trimming cut 2 bases from V and 0 bases from J; bases unmatched to any gene: 6. This chain's CDR3 is CSARHDRVANYGYTF. The DNA of the CDR3 is TGCAGTGCTAGACACGACAGGGTTGCTAACTATGGCTACACCTTC.

The V gene is TRBV4-3, the J gene TRBJ2-1, with a tentative D call TRBD1 (6 bases). CDR1 is LGHNA, CDR2 YSLEER, per germline. This CDR3 is 13 amino acids long. V was shortened by 4 bases and J by 9 bases, with 13 bases between the two germline ends. The CDR3 nucleotides read TGCGCCAGCAGCCGACAGGCAGGGAGTGAGCAGTTCTTC. Translation gives CASSRQAGSEQFF.